The clone carrying this TCR beta chain was seen a single time. TCRdb's copy holds only in-frame clones and misses some; the assay was immunoSEQ multiplex PCR. The table has around 120,000 clones, 90% seen once. The data originate from a study of T cell responses to AZD1222 COVID-19 vaccine. V trimming: 3 bases; J trimming: 5 bases; junction bases outside the gene matches: 15. This CDR3 spans 18 amino acids. CDR1 and CDR2 from the germline V gene are MDHEN and SYDVKM. The rearrangement uses TRBV28 and TRBJ1-4; 7 bases match TRBD1. The sequencing here drew on peripheral blood, taken on day 0 of AZD1222 vaccination. The TCR was taken from an adult in good health. The CDR3 reads CASSFSHLTGEANEKLFF. The CDR3 DNA sequence: TGTGCCAGCAGTTTTTCCCACCTTACAGGGGAGGCGAATGAAAAACTGTTTTTT.